This entry lists 9 T cell receptor beta chains sequenced from one sample in a study of cytomegalovirus exposure and HLA in healthy donors. Clones were sequenced by immunoSEQ multiplex PCR, and TCRdb holds only the in-frame ones, with some missing. This repertoire shows about 220,000 clones, roughly 83% found once; its top ten account for over 12%. The sequencing sample was made of PBMCs. The receptors were gathered from a woman in her twenties or thirties in good health and CMV-seropositive.

The genes are TRBV30 and TRBJ2-2; 8 bases are a match to TRBD1. The V gene's germline CDR1 is GTSNPN and CDR2 SVGIG (reference sequence). V lost 8 bases to trimming and J lost 4 bases; unmatched junction nucleotides: 12. This CDR3 spans 15 amino acids. The CDR3 nucleotides read TGTGCCGCCATAGACAGGGGTATCGGCACCGGGGAGCTGTTTTTT. This codes for CAAIDRGIGTGELFF.

This chain uses TRBV27 with TRBJ1-2; no definite D call. V lost 0 bases, J lost 6 bases, and 14 bases lay in between. CDR3 length equals 15 residues. CDR1 MNHEY and CDR2 SMNVEV come from the germline V gene (reference sequence). CDR3 sequence reads: CASSLSLSTRDGYTF. DNA of the CDR3: TGTGCCAGCAGTTTATCTCTCTCCACAAGGGATGGCTACACCTTC.

This chain joins TRBV19 and TRBJ1-5; D possibly corresponds to TRBD1 (6 bases). This CDR3 contains 13 residues. V gave up 10 bases and J gave up 6 bases, with 16 bases separating them. Looked up from germline, CDR1 is LNHDA and CDR2 is SQIVND (reference sequence). The CDR3 sequence: CAINRGGGQPQHF. In DNA, the CDR3 is TGTGCCATCAACAGAGGGGGTGGTCAGCCCCAGCATTTT.

V is TRBV7-2 and J is TRBJ2-3; no reliable D call. Trimming shortened V by 5 bases and J by 5 bases, and 2 bases separated the two germline ends. This CDR3 has 10 residues. Germline V lookup: CDR1 SGHTA, CDR2 FQGNSA. CDR3 nucleotide sequence: TGTGCCAGCAGCCTAGATACGCAGTATTTT. It encodes CASSLDTQYF.

This clone has more than one count but fewer than ten. This rearrangement joins TRBV30 to TRBJ2-5, with TRBD2 matching over 11 bases. In germline, CDR1 is GTSNPN, CDR2 SVGIG (reference sequence). The CDR3 sequence is 17 residues long. After removal of 3 bases from V and 4 bases from J, the junction contained 13 bases not matched to a gene. CDR3: CAWSPEASGRKRETQYF. CDR3 DNA sequence: TGTGCCTGGAGCCCAGAGGCTAGCGGGAGGAAAAGAGAGACCCAGTACTTC.

J is TRBJ1-1 and V is TRBV7-9, with TRBD1 as a possible D gene (5 bases). V was pared by 5 bases and J by 4 bases, with 20 bases between. CDR1 and CDR2 from the germline V gene are SEHNR and FQNEAQ (reference sequence). The CDR3 consists of 16 residues. CDR3 amino acids: CASSSRRDLRGTEAFF. CDR3 sequence (DNA): TGTGCCAGCAGCAGCAGACGGGACCTGAGAGGCACTGAAGCTTTCTTT.

The DNA of the CDR3 is TGTGCCAGCAGTTACTCGATGGGGAACACCGGGGAGCTGTTTTTT. It is translated as CASSYSMGNTGELFF. V and J are TRBV6-5 and TRBJ2-2; D not certain. Germline V gene sequence: CDR1 MNHEY, CDR2 SVGAGI. The V end lost 0 bases, the J end lost 1 base, and 6 bases lay between the germline ends. This CDR3 comprises 15 residues.

The chain recombines TRBV30 with TRBJ1-5; D gene uncertain. CDR1 and CDR2 from the germline V gene are GTSNPN and SVGIG (reference sequence). With 0 bases removed from V and 0 bases from J, the gap between germline ends came to 9 bases. This CDR3 contains 15 residues. CDR3 residues: CAWSVAVPSNQPQHF. CDR3 coding DNA: TGTGCCTGGAGTGTGGCAGTCCCTAGCAATCAGCCCCAGCATTTT. The variable domain in full, completed from reference TRBV30 and TRBJ1-5, reads SQTIHQWPATLVQPVGSPLSLECTVEGTSNPNLYWYRQAAGRGLQLLFYSVGIGQISSEVPQNLSASRPQDRQFILSSKKLLLSDSGFYLCAWSVAVPSNQPQHFGDGTRLSIL.

The rearrangement joins TRBV27 to TRBJ1-2; 10 positions agree with TRBD1. The CDR3 consists of 12 residues. Unmatched junction bases numbered 3, after V lost 6 bases and J lost 8 bases. Looked up from germline, CDR1 is MNHEY and CDR2 is SMNVEV (reference sequence). This CDR3 is CASRTGGWGYTF. CDR3 sequence (DNA): TGTGCCAGCAGGACAGGGGGCTGGGGCTACACCTTC.